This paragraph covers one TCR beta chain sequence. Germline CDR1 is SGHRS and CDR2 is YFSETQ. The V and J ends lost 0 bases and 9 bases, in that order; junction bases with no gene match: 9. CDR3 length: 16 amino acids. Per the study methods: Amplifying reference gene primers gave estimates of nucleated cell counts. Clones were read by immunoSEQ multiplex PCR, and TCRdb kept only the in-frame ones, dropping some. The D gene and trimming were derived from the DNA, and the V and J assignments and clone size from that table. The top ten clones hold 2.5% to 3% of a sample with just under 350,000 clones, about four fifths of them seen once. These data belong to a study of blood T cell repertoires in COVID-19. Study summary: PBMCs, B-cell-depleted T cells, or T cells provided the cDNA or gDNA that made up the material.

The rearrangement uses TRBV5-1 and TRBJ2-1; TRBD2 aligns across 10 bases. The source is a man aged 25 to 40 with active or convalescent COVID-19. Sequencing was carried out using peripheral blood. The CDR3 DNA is TGCGCCAGCAGCTTGGTTCCTAGCGGGAGCGGGTTTGAGCAGTTCTTC. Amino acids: CASSLVPSGSGFEQFF.